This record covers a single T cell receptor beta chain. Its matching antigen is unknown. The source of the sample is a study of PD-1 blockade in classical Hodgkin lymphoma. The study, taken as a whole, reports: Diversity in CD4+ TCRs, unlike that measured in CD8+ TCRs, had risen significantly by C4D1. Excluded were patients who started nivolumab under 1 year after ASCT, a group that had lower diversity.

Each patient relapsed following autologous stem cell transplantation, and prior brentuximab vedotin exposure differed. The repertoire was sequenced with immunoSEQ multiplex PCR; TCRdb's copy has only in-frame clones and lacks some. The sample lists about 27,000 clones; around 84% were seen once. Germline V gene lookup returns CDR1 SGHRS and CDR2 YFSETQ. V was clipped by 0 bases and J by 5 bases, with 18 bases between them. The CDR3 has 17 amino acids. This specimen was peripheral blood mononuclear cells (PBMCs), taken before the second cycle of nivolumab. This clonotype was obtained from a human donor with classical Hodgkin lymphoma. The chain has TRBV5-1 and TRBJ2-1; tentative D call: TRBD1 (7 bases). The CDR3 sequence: CASSLARGTVENNEQFF. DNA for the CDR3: TGCGCCAGCAGCTTGGCCCGGGGGACAGTAGAGAACAATGAGCAGTTCTTC.